The 7 T cell receptor beta chains listed next were all sequenced from one sample in a study of blood T cell repertoires in COVID-19. TCRdb's copy holds only in-frame clones and misses some; the assay was immunoSEQ multiplex PCR. The sample lists some 150,000 clones; around 80% were seen once. Sequenced sample: peripheral blood. These receptors were taken from a human donor in a cohort sampled during active COVID-19.

The rearrangement links TRBV6-2 or TRBV6-3 to TRBJ2-1, with no clear D. The CDR3 covers 13 residues. Germline CDR1 MNHEY, CDR2 SVGEGT. V was shortened by 5 bases and J by 7 bases, with 12 bases between the two germline ends. CDR3 in amino acids: CASSPPLGNEQFF. CDR3 DNA sequence: TGTGCCAGCAGTCCCCCCCTAGGAAATGAGCAGTTCTTC.

This rearrangement joins TRBV9 to TRBJ2-3; TRBD2 matches 9 bases. CDR1 and CDR2 from the germline V gene are SGDLS and YYNGEE. The CDR3 has 15 residues. Trimming at V came to 3 bases and at J to 5 bases, leaving 7 bases not matched to a gene. CDR3 nucleotide sequence: TGTGCCAGCAGCGACCCGGGACTAGCAGGAGATACGCAGTATTTT. It is translated as CASSDPGLAGDTQYF.

The chain uses TRBV6-2 or TRBV6-3 and TRBJ1-2; D gene uncertain. V lost 2 bases and J 6 bases, leaving 10 bases between the germline ends. In germline, CDR1 is MNHEY, CDR2 SVGEGT. The CDR3 runs 13 residues. The DNA for the CDR3 is TGTGCCAGCAGTTACGAGTACCGTGATGGCTACACCTTC. It translates to CASSYEYRDGYTF.

V is TRBV25-1 and J is TRBJ2-2; a possible D gene is TRBD2 (5 bases). Germline CDR1 and CDR2: MGHDK and SYGVNS. V was trimmed by 9 bases and J by 4 bases, leaving 12 bases between them. The CDR3 totals 13 residues. The CDR3 nucleotides are TGTGCCAGTACGGGGTTGGGCACCGGGGAGCTGTTTTTT. Translated: CASTGLGTGELFF.

This clone was counted a single time. This specimen includes other DNA sequences encoding the same CDR3. This chain joins TRBV12-3 or TRBV12-4 and TRBJ2-7, with TRBD1 matching 9 bases. The ends lost 5 bases at V and 4 bases at J; junction bases unmatched: 3. This CDR3 contains 13 residues. The CDR3 reads CASSRQGGYEQYF. DNA of the CDR3: TGTGCCAGCAGTAGACAGGGGGGTTACGAGCAGTACTTC.

The chain has TRBV7-8 and TRBJ2-2; tentatively, D is TRBD2 (6 bases). CDR3 size: 15 residues. Trimming stripped 5 bases from V and 6 bases from J, with 16 bases between. CDR1 and CDR2 from the germline V gene are SGHVS and FQNEAQ. CDR3 loop: CASSDSGVIAGELFF. The CDR3 DNA follows: TGTGCCAGCAGCGACTCGGGGGTTATAGCCGGGGAGCTGTTTTTT.

In this sample, this clone turned up once. The J gene is TRBJ2-5, the V gene TRBV6-5; D possibly corresponds to TRBD2 (5 bases). There are 14 residues in the CDR3. V gave up 6 bases and J gave up 1 base, with 12 bases separating them. Germline CDR1 is MNHEY and CDR2 is SVGAGI. CDR3 DNA sequence: TGTGCCAGCAGGAAGGGAGTTATCCAAGAGACCCAGTACTTC. Translated: CASRKGVIQETQYF.